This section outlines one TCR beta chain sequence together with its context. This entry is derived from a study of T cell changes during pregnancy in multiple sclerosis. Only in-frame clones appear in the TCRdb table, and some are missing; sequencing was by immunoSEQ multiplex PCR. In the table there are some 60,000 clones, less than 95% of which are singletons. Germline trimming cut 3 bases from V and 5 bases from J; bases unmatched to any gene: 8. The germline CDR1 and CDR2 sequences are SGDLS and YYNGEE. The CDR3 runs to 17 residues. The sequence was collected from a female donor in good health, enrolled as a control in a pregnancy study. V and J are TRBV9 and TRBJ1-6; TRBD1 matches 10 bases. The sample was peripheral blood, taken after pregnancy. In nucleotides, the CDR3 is TGTGCCAGCAGCGGCGGGGCCGGGACAGGGGATAATTCACCCCTCCACTTT. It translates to CASSGGAGTGDNSPLHF.